Shown below are 30 T cell receptor beta chains from a single sample sequenced in a study of cytomegalovirus exposure and HLA in healthy donors. PCR used 60 Vbeta primers and 13 Jbeta primers. Only in-frame clones appear in the TCRdb table, and some are missing; sequencing was by immunoSEQ multiplex PCR. The sample holds about 150,000 clones; approximately 63% are singletons and the top ten take roughly 2%. Sample: PBMCs. The receptors stem from a woman aged 55-75 years in good health and CMV-seropositive.

V usage is TRBV5-6 and J usage is TRBJ1-2; D is perhaps TRBD1 (5 bases). Germline values: CDR1 SGHDT, CDR2 YYEEEE. The CDR3 spans 14 residues. Trimming stripped 0 bases from V and 4 bases from J, with 10 bases between. Here the CDR3 reads CASSLVGQLYGYTF. In DNA, the CDR3 is TGTGCCAGCAGCTTGGTGGGGCAGCTCTATGGCTACACCTTC.

V gene TRBV12-5 combines with J gene TRBJ2-3; D is uncertain. CDR1 is LGHNT and CDR2 is FRNRAP in the germline V gene. Trimming left V 1 base short and J 6 bases short, with 5 bases between. This CDR3 has 12 residues. The CDR3 DNA sequence: TGTGCTAGTGGTTTGGGAGTGGATACGCAGTATTTT. Its protein product is CASGLGVDTQYF.

This chain links TRBV5-6 with TRBJ1-2; possibly TRBD1 for D (6 bases). The V and J ends lost 4 bases and 3 bases respectively, with 7 bases between them. CDR3 size: 12 residues. Germline V gene lookup returns CDR1 SGHDT and CDR2 YYEEEE. CDR3 amino acids: CASSRTDYGYTF. CDR3 sequence (DNA): TGTGCCAGCAGCCGGACAGACTATGGCTACACCTTC.

This clone has just one count. The V call is TRBV7-9, the J call TRBJ1-2; 7 bases align to TRBD1. CDR3 length: 15 residues. Germline lookup yields CDR1 SEHNR and CDR2 FQNEAQ (reference sequence). Germline trimming cut 4 bases from V and 4 bases from J; bases unmatched to any gene: 9. The DNA for the CDR3 is TGTGCCAGCAGCTCGGACAGGAGGGAACCCTATGGCTACACCTTC. Its translation: CASSSDRREPYGYTF.

V usage is TRBV5-8 and J usage is TRBJ1-1, with a weak D call TRBD1 (5 bases). Germline V gives CDR1 SGHTS, CDR2 YDEGEE. The CDR3 covers 13 residues. With 10 bases removed from V and 3 bases from J, the gap between germline ends came to 16 bases. The CDR3: CAGLEGAHTEAFF. CDR3 nucleotides: TGTGCCGGCCTAGAAGGGGCGCACACTGAAGCTTTCTTT.

This chain uses TRBV14 with TRBJ1-1; weak D call: TRBD1 (6 bases). The V end was cut by 3 bases, the J end by 9 bases, with 14 bases between. CDR1 is SGHDN and CDR2 is FVKESK in the germline V gene. The CDR3 has 13 residues. The CDR3 is CASSQRSGTQAFF. CDR3 coding DNA: TGTGCCAGCAGCCAGAGGTCAGGGACACAAGCTTTCTTT.

In its sample, this clone was seen a few times. The J gene is TRBJ1-3, the V gene TRBV5-6; no firm D call. This CDR3 comprises 14 residues. In germline, CDR1 is SGHDT, CDR2 YYEEEE. V gave up 3 bases and J gave up 0 bases, with 7 bases separating them. The CDR3 DNA sequence: TGTGCCAGCAGCTCAACATACTCTGGAAACACCATATATTTT. Translated, it gives CASSSTYSGNTIYF.

There are a few counts of this clone. The V and J genes are TRBV7-9 and TRBJ2-3; D gene unclear. V was shortened by 1 base and J by 2 bases, with 4 bases between the two germline ends. Germline CDR1 and CDR2: SEHNR and FQNEAQ (reference sequence). CDR3 length equals 13 residues. DNA for the CDR3: TGTGCCAGCAGCTTAGACATCACAGATACGCAGTATTTT. Amino acid sequence: CASSLDITDTQYF.

This clone was recorded once. CDR3 nucleotide sequence: TGCGCCAGCAGTGGAATACCGGGACTCAGGACCGGGGAGCTGTTTTTT. Its translation is CASSGIPGLRTGELFF. This sequence joins TRBV10-1 and TRBJ2-2; D might be TRBD2 (6 bases). The CDR3 is made up of 16 amino acids. Trimming pared 4 bases from V and 5 bases from J, leaving 17 bases between. Germline V gene sequence: CDR1 WNHNN, CDR2 SYGVQD (reference sequence).

This clone was recorded a few times. The chain joins TRBV5-5 to TRBJ2-7; tentative D call: TRBD2 (6 bases). Trimming shortened V by 4 bases and J by 3 bases, and 11 bases separated the two germline ends. This CDR3 is 13 amino acids long. Germline CDR1 is SGHKS and CDR2 is YYEKEE (reference sequence). In DNA, the CDR3 is TGTGCCAGCAGCCCGACTAGTCTCTACGAGCAGTACTTC. Translated: CASSPTSLYEQYF.

This clone was seen a few times. The chain joins TRBV5-6 to TRBJ2-5; 7 bases are shared with TRBD2. The junction had 3 bases not matched to a gene; V was cut back by 3 bases and J by 1 base. The CDR3 covers 14 residues. In germline, CDR1 is SGHDT, CDR2 YYEEEE. CDR3 amino acids: CASSWSGTQETQYF. CDR3 bases: TGTGCCAGCAGCTGGAGCGGGACCCAAGAGACCCAGTACTTC. Full variable domain (remainder filled in from reference TRBV5-6 and TRBJ2-5): DAGVTQSPTHLIKTRGQQVTLRCSPKSGHDTVSWYQQALGQGPQFIFQYYEEEERQRGNFPDRFSGHQFPNYSSELNVNALLLGDSALYLCASSWSGTQETQYFGPGTRLLVL.

V gene TRBV6-1 combines with J gene TRBJ1-5; the match to TRBD1 covers 7 bases. Germline loops: CDR1 MNHNS, CDR2 SASEGT. With V trimmed by 6 bases and J by 5 bases, 10 bases remained unmatched. This CDR3 spans 15 amino acids. CDR3 bases: TGTGCCAGCAGGGCCATAGACAGGGCTCATCAGCCCCAGCATTTT. Translation gives CASRAIDRAHQPQHF.

The chain uses TRBV7-9 and TRBJ1-1; the D is unclear. Per germline, CDR1 SEHNR and CDR2 FQNEAQ (reference sequence). This CDR3 has 16 amino acids. Trimming left V 0 bases short and J 0 bases short, with 11 bases between. The CDR3 region has the DNA TGTGCCAGCAGCTTAGCGGCGGGAAGGATGAACACTGAAGCTTTCTTT. Its protein product is CASSLAAGRMNTEAFF.

This clone has just a few counts. This chain joins TRBV7-2 and TRBJ2-1; 10 nucleotides match TRBD2. The CDR3 has 15 residues. V shed 3 bases and J 7 bases; nucleotides not matched to a gene: 6. Per germline, CDR1 SGHTA and CDR2 FQGNSA. CDR3 DNA sequence: TGTGCCAGCAGCTTCATGAGCGGGAGGGGTAATGAGCAGTTCTTC. Translating it yields CASSFMSGRGNEQFF.

The chain links TRBV9 to TRBJ2-2, with 7 bases fitting TRBD1. CDR1 and CDR2 (germline): SGDLS, YYNGEE. With V trimmed by 0 bases and J by 0 bases, 8 bases remained unmatched. The CDR3 extends over 18 amino acids. The CDR3: CASSVVGQLSANTGELFF. The CDR3 nucleotides are TGTGCCAGCAGCGTAGTGGGACAGCTTTCCGCGAACACCGGGGAGCTGTTTTTT.

The chain couples TRBV27 to TRBJ2-5, with TRBD2 identical over 9 bases. V trimming: 6 bases; J trimming: 5 bases; junction bases outside the gene matches: 4. The CDR3 is 13 amino acids. Germline CDR1 is MNHEY and CDR2 is SMNVEV (reference sequence). The CDR3 loop reads CASRSAGGETQYF. CDR3 coding DNA: TGTGCCAGCAGGTCGGCGGGAGGGGAGACCCAGTACTTC.

This chain joins TRBV6-5 and TRBJ1-5, with TRBD1 matching over 7 bases. Germline values: CDR1 MNHEY, CDR2 SVGAGI. With V trimmed by 4 bases and J by 2 bases, 2 bases remained unmatched. This CDR3 has 14 residues. This CDR3 reads CASSSGQGNQPQHF. DNA of the CDR3: TGTGCCAGCAGTTCAGGACAGGGCAATCAGCCCCAGCATTTT.

The rearrangement uses TRBV28 and TRBJ1-2, with TRBD1 matching 7 bases. Germline values: CDR1 MDHEN, CDR2 SYDVKM. This CDR3 spans 15 amino acids. The junction had 15 bases not matched to a gene; V was cut back by 6 bases and J by 8 bases. The CDR3 spells CASSQPDEGAGGYTF. The CDR3 DNA reads as TGTGCCAGCAGCCAGCCAGATGAGGGGGCGGGCGGCTACACCTTC.

This clone showed up just once. This rearrangement joins TRBV2 to TRBJ1-2, with D perhaps TRBD1 (5 bases). The V end was cut by 6 bases, the J end by 3 bases, with 14 bases between. The CDR3 has 14 residues. Germline V gene lookup returns CDR1 SNHLY and CDR2 FYNNEI. As DNA, the CDR3 is TGTGCCAGCAGAGTCGACAGTGGAGACTATGGCTACACCTTC. Its translation is CASRVDSGDYGYTF.

This chain connects TRBV27 to TRBJ1-2; 8 bases align to TRBD1. This CDR3 region has 15 residues. The V gene end was trimmed by 3 bases and the J gene end by 6 bases; junction bases not matched to a gene: 9. Germline lookup yields CDR1 MNHEY and CDR2 SMNVEV (reference sequence). CDR3 in DNA: TGTGCCAGCAGTTTGCCCCCCCGGACAGGGCATGGCTACACCTTC. Its translation: CASSLPPRTGHGYTF.

The chain employs TRBV6-5 and TRBJ1-1, with D perhaps TRBD1 (6 bases). The CDR3 has 15 residues. The V end was cut by 7 bases, the J end by 2 bases, with 17 bases between. Germline V CDR1 and CDR2: MNHEY, SVGAGI. The CDR3 sequence is CASTPPGRGNTEAFF. In DNA form, the CDR3 reads TGTGCCAGCACCCCCCCGGGCAGGGGCAACACTGAAGCTTTCTTT.

The rearrangement joins TRBV6-5 to TRBJ2-1; maybe TRBD2 (6 bases). The germline V gene has CDR1 MNHEY and CDR2 SVGAGI. The V end was cut by 0 bases, the J end by 6 bases, with 15 bases between. The CDR3 sequence is 16 residues long. The CDR3 is CASSYSAGLGVNEQFF. CDR3 in DNA: TGTGCCAGCAGTTACTCCGCGGGGCTAGGAGTCAATGAGCAGTTCTTC.

This chain links TRBV7-3 with TRBJ2-5; tentative D call: TRBD2 (6 bases). The ends were cut back, 3 bases at V and 5 bases at J, with 19 bases in the middle. CDR1 and CDR2 from the germline V gene are SGHTA and FQGTGA. CDR3 size: 16 residues. CDR3 protein: CASSFQGSGGTETQYF. CDR3 in DNA: TGTGCCAGCAGCTTCCAGGGTTCCGGAGGGACGGAGACCCAGTACTTC.

This clone was seen more than once but under ten times. The chain couples TRBV10-3 to TRBJ1-2; D may be TRBD1 (6 bases). Germline values: CDR1 ENHRY, CDR2 SYGVKD. The CDR3 consists of 12 residues. Trimming pared 6 bases from V and 7 bases from J, leaving 12 bases between. The CDR3 reads CAIRPGAGGYTF. The CDR3 DNA sequence: TGTGCCATCAGGCCAGGGGCGGGTGGCTACACCTTC.

The chain recombines TRBV28 with TRBJ2-1; 8 bases are shared with TRBD2. Germline CDR1 and CDR2: MDHEN and SYDVKM. V lost 2 bases and J lost 8; bases outside the gene matches: 8. The CDR3 spans 15 residues. In DNA form, the CDR3 reads TGTGCCAGCAGTTTAAGTGGGACTAGATTCCATGAGCAGTTCTTC. Translated, it gives CASSLSGTRFHEQFF.

The chain links TRBV29-1 to TRBJ2-7; 7 nucleotides agree with TRBD1. Germline V lookup: CDR1 SQVTM, CDR2 ANQGSEA. Germline trimming cut 7 bases from V and 9 bases from J; bases unmatched to any gene: 12. The CDR3 consists of 12 residues. For the CDR3, the DNA is TGCAGCGCGTCTCGACAGGGAGTAACGCAGTACTTC. It yields the protein CSASRQGVTQYF.

CDR3 protein: CASSRLAGGPYNEQFF. CDR3 nucleotide sequence: TGTGCCAGCAGTCGGCTAGCGGGAGGCCCCTACAATGAGCAGTTCTTC. The gene calls are TRBV5-4 and TRBJ2-1; TRBD2 agrees at 11 bases. Germline CDR1 is SGHNT and CDR2 is YYREEE (reference sequence). The CDR3 is 16 amino acids. Losses at the gene ends were 5 bases for V and 2 bases for J; bases not matched to a gene: 6.

This chain links TRBV28 with TRBJ2-7, with D possibly matching TRBD2 (5 bases). The V and J ends lost 3 bases and 2 bases respectively, with 11 bases between them. The CDR3 is 14 residues long. CDR1 and CDR2 from the germline V gene are MDHEN and SYDVKM. CDR3 in DNA: TGTGCCAGCAGTTTGGCTAGCCTTACCTACGAGCAGTACTTC. Its protein is CASSLASLTYEQYF.

There are a few counts of this clone. The CDR3 DNA follows: TGTGCCAGCAGTGATCACAGGGACACTGAAGCTTTCTTT. It is translated as CASSDHRDTEAFF. J is TRBJ1-1 and V is TRBV6-1; tentatively, D is TRBD1 (6 bases). This CDR3 spans 13 amino acids. Germline values: CDR1 MNHNS, CDR2 SASEGT. Trimming pared 3 bases from V and 3 bases from J, leaving 8 bases between.

The J gene is TRBJ2-7, the V gene TRBV11-3, with D tentatively TRBD2 (6 bases). With 10 bases removed from V and 3 bases from J, the gap between germline ends came to 16 bases. The CDR3 contains 13 residues. Germline CDR1 is SGHNT and CDR2 is YENEEA. CDR3 residues: CANPGVGNYEQYF. For the CDR3, the DNA is TGTGCCAACCCGGGAGTGGGGAACTACGAGCAGTACTTC.